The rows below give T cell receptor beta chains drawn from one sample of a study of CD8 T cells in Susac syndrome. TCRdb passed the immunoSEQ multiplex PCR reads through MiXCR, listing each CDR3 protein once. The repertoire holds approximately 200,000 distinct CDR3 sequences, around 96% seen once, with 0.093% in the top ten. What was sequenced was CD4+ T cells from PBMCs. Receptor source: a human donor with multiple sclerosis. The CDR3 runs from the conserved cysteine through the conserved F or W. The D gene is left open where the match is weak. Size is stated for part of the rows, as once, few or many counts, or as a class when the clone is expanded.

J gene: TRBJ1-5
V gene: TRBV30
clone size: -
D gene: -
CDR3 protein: CAWSAADDQPQHF
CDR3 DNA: TGTGCCTGGAGTGCAGCAGACGATCAGCCCCAGCATTTT

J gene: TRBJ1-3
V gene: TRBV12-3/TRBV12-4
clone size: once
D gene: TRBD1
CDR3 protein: CASTGQGLGNTIYF
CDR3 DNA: TGTGCCAGTACCGGACAGGGGTTAGGAAACACCATATATTTT

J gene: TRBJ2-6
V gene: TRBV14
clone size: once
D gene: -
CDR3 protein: CASSRYSGANVLTF
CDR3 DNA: TGTGCCAGCAGCCGATACTCTGGGGCCAACGTCCTGACTTTC

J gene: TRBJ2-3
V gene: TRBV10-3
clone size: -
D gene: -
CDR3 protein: CAISGGRAASTDTQYF
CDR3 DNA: TGTGCCATCAGTGGGGGGAGAGCGGCAAGCACAGATACGCAGTATTTT

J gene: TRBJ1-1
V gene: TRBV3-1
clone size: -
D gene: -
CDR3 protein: CASSQALGVGAEAFF
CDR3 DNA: TGTGCCAGCAGCCAAGCTTTAGGGGTAGGGGCTGAAGCTTTCTTT

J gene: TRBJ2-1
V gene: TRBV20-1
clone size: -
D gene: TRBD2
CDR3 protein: CSAPTSGEYEQFF
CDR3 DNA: TGCAGTGCCCCGACTAGCGGGGAGTATGAGCAGTTCTTC

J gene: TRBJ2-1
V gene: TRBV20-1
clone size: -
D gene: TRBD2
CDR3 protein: CSARRRGSYREQFF
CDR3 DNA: TGCAGTGCTAGAAGGCGGGGGTCCTACAGAGAGCAGTTCTTC

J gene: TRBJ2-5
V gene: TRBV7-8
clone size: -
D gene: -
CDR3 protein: CASSLVRAKTQYF
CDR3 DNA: TGTGCCAGCAGCTTAGTGCGAGCGAAGACCCAGTACTTC

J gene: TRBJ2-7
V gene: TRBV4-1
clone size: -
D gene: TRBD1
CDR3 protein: CASSKTGDEQYF
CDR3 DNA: TGCGCCAGCAGCAAAACAGGGGACGAGCAGTACTTC

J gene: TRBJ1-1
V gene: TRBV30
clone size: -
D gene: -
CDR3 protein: CAWSVAVEAFF
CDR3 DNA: TGTGCCTGGAGTGTTGCCGTTGAAGCTTTCTTT

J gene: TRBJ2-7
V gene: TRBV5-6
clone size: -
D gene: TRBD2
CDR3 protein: CASSPERTRSYEQYF
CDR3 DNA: TGTGCCAGCAGCCCGGAGCGGACTAGATCCTACGAGCAGTACTTC

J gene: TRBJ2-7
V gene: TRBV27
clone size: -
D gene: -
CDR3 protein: CATWGAGTHEQYF
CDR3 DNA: TGTGCCACCTGGGGGGCCGGAACCCACGAGCAGTACTTC

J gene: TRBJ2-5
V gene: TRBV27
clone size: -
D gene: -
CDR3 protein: CASSSLAGETQYF
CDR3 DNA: TGTGCCAGCAGTTCCCTGGCGGGAGAGACCCAGTACTTC

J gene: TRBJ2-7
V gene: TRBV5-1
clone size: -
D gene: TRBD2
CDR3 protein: CASSLGTSGRSEQYF
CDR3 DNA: TGCGCCAGCAGCTTGGGTACTAGCGGGAGAAGCGAGCAGTACTTC

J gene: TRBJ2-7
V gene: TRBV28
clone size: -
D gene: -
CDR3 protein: CATVWDYEQYF
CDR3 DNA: TGTGCCACCGTATGGGACTACGAGCAGTACTTC

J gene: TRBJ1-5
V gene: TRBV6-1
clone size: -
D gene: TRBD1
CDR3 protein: CASSKGDRGFNQPQHF
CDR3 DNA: TGTGCCAGCAGTAAGGGGGACAGGGGATTCAATCAGCCCCAGCATTTT

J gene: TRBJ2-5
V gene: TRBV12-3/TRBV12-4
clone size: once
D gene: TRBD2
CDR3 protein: CASSLTSGQKTQYF
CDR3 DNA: TGTGCCAGCAGTCTCACTAGCGGCCAAAAGACCCAGTACTTC

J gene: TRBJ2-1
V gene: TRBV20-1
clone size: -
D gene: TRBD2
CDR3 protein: CSATRLAGTYNEQFF
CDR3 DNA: TGCAGTGCTACCAGACTAGCGGGGACCTACAATGAGCAGTTCTTC

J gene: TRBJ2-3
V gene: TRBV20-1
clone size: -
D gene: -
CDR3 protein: CSAPTGSTDTQYF
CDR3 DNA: TGCAGTGCACCGACAGGTAGCACAGATACGCAGTATTTT

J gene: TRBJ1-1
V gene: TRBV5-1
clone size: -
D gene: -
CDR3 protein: CASSLVGGANTEAFF
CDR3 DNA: TGCGCCAGCAGCTTGGTGGGGGGCGCAAACACTGAAGCTTTCTTT

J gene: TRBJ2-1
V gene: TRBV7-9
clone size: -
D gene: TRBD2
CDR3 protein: CASSLGTSPEQFF
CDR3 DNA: TGTGCCAGCAGCTTGGGGACTAGTCCTGAGCAGTTCTTC

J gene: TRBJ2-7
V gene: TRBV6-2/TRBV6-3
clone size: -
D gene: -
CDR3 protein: CASSYSMIGSEQYF
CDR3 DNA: TGTGCCAGCAGTTACTCGATGATAGGGAGCGAGCAGTACTTC

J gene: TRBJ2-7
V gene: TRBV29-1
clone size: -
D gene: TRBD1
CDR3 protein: CSSMGDSDYEQYF
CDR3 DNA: TGCAGTTCTATGGGGGACAGCGACTACGAGCAGTACTTC

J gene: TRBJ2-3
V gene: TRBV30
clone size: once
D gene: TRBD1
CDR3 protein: CAWSRQGASTDTQYF
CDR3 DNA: TGTGCCTGGAGTAGACAGGGGGCGAGCACAGATACGCAGTATTTT

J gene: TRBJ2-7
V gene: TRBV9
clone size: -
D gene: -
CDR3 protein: CASSVGLAVGGREQYF
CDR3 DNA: TGTGCCAGCAGCGTAGGGCTAGCGGTGGGGGGGCGCGAGCAGTACTTC

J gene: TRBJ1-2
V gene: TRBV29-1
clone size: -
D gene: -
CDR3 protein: CSVEVRVSGGYTF
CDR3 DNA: TGCAGCGTTGAAGTTCGGGTATCGGGAGGCTACACCTTC

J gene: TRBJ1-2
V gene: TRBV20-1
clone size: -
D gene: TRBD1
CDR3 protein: CSAFDRDENGYTF
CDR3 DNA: TGCAGTGCTTTCGACAGGGATGAGAACGGCTACACCTTC

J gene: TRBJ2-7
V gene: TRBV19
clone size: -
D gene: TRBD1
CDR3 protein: CASSIQGQRWEQYF
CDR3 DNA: TGTGCCAGTAGTATCCAGGGACAGAGGTGGGAGCAGTACTTC

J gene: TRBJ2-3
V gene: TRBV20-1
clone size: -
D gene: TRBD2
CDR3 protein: CSAKGGTSGGQNPYF
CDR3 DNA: TGCAGTGCTAAGGGGGGGACTAGCGGGGGCCAGAACCCGTATTTT

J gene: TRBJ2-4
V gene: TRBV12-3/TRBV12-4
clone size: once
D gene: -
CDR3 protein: CASSPEAKNIQYF
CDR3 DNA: TGTGCCAGCAGCCCAGAGGCCAAAAACATTCAGTACTTC

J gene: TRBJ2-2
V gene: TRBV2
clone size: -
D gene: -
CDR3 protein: CARENTGELFF
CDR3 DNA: TGTGCCAGGGAGAACACCGGGGAGCTGTTTTTT

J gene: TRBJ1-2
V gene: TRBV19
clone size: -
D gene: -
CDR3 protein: CASKKGPAGGGYTF
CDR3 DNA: TGTGCCAGTAAAAAAGGGCCGGCCGGCGGTGGCTACACCTTC

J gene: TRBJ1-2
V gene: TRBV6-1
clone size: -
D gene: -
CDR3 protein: CATRLGQDYGYTF
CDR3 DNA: TGTGCCACCCGCCTTGGACAAGACTATGGCTACACCTTC

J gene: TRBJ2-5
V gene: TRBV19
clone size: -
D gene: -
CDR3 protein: CASLSGETQYF
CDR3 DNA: TGTGCCAGTCTATCCGGGGAGACCCAGTACTTC

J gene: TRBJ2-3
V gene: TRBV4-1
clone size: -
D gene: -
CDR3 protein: CASSQDSNTDTQYF
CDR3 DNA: TGCGCCAGCAGCCAAGATTCGAACACAGATACGCAGTATTTT

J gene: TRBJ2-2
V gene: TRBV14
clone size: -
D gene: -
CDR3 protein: CASSPQQGSGELFF
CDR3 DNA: TGTGCCAGCAGCCCCCAACAGGGATCCGGGGAGCTGTTTTTT

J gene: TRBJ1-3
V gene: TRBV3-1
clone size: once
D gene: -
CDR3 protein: CASAREGPGNTIYF
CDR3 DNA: TGTGCCAGCGCCCGCGAGGGCCCTGGAAACACCATATATTTT

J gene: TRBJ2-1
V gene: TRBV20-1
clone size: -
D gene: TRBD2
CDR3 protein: CSTSGRAELEQFF
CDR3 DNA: TGCAGTACTAGCGGGAGGGCCGAGCTTGAGCAGTTCTTC

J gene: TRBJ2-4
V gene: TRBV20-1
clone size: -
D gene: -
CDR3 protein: CSAPDPKKAENIQYF
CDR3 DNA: TGCAGTGCTCCAGACCCCAAAAAAGCGGAAAACATTCAGTACTTC

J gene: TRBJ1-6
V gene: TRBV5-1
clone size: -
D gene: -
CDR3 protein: CASSVGTGNSPLHF
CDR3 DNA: TGCGCCAGCAGCGTCGGGACCGGTAATTCACCCCTCCACTTT

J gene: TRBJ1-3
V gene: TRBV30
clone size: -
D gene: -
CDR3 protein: CAWSGAGRDGNTIYF
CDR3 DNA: TGTGCCTGGAGTGGTGCGGGGCGGGATGGAAACACCATATATTTT

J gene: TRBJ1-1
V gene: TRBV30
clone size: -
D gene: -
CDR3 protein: CAWSVLRDTEAFF
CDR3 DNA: TGTGCCTGGAGTGTACTGCGTGACACTGAAGCTTTCTTT